The 9 T cell receptor beta chains listed next were all sequenced from one sample in a study of tumor and adjacent non-tumor tissue in lung cancer (dated by TCRdb to the late 2010s). Bulk unsorted tissue served as the source for RNA extraction, and RNA quality was assessed using a NanoDrop ND-1000 and an Agilent 2100. Normal lung samples were distant non-tumor tissue taken more than 3 cm from the tumor edge. The library came from multiplex PCR. TCRdb records Illumina HiSeq 2500 as the sequencer. TCRbeta libraries were constructed through three rounds of nested PCR with primers (Table S4) according to protocols adapted from ARM-PCR. TCRdb cleaned the public reads at Q25 with fastp, built clones with MiXCR and kept in-frame beta chains. Identical CDR3 protein sequences are pooled into one entry, listed with their most common genes and DNA. Across this sample there are approximately 120,000 distinct CDR3 sequences, with 60% to 70% seen only once. Jointly, the top ten make up 15% to 20% of the sample.

The material sequenced was distant non-tumor lung tissue. Receptors were obtained from a man aged 55 to 70 with non-small cell lung cancer.

To note about this clonotype: At one end the junction does not follow the germline gene, possibly because of a read error. The rearrangement joins TRBV6-2 or TRBV6-3 to TRBJ2-1; TRBD2 aligns across 9 bases. Looked up from germline, CDR1 is MNHEY and CDR2 is SVGEGT. This CDR3 comprises 14 residues. The CDR3 region has the DNA TGTGCAAGCAACCCCCTTAGCGGGAGAAATGAGCAGTTCTTC. It is translated as CASNPLSGRNEQFF.

This clonotype was detected a few times. A clone one base away is much larger, so this may be a read error. The CDR3 ends on some other residue instead of the conserved phenylalanine or tryptophan, so this is likely a read error. The chain has TRBV5-1 and TRBJ2-1; D remains ambiguous. The germline V gene encodes CDR1 SGHRS and CDR2 YFSETQ. V shed 1 base and J shed 7 bases, with 9 bases lying between them. The CDR3 is made up of 13 amino acids. This CDR3 is CASSLLVSNEQFL. The CDR3 region has the DNA TGCGCCAGCAGCTTGCTAGTGTCAAATGAGCAGTTCTTA.

Points on this clonotype: A read error may account for a junction end that differs from germline. The chain uses TRBV6-1 and TRBJ2-4, with TRBD1 matching 8 bases. CDR1 is MNHNS, CDR2 SASEGT, per germline. The CDR3 has 16 residues. CDR3 amino acids: CASGQQGGWAKNTQYF. The CDR3 DNA reads as TGTGCCAGCGGACAACAGGGGGGCTGGGCCAAAAACACTCAGTACTTC.

A remark on this clonotype: With a much larger clone just one base away, this may be a read error. The chain has TRBV5-4 and TRBJ2-7, with unresolved D. V dropped 0 bases and J dropped 4 bases, with 11 bases sitting between them. This CDR3 is 14 amino acids long. CDR1 and CDR2 (germline): SGHNT, YYREEE (reference sequence). The CDR3 region is CASSLDMALYEQYF. The CDR3 DNA is TGTGCCAGCAGCTTGGACATGGCATTATACGAGCAGTACTTC.

This clonotype was seen many times. This chain joins TRBV6-1 and TRBJ1-6; maybe TRBD1 (5 bases). CDR3 length equals 13 residues. Germline CDR1 and CDR2: MNHNS and SASEGT. Trimming pared 8 bases from V and 4 bases from J, leaving 9 bases between. This CDR3 reads CASYGGYNSPLHF. The CDR3 DNA follows: TGTGCCAGCTACGGGGGGTATAATTCACCCCTCCACTTT.

Turning to this clonotype: Mismatch with germline at one junction end may stem from a read error. The V and J genes are TRBV6-5 and TRBJ2-2; TRBD2 might be the D (5 bases). Germline V gene sequence: CDR1 MNHEY, CDR2 SVGAGI. The CDR3 covers 14 residues. CDR3 coding DNA: TGTGCTAGCAGTTACTCCGGGGTCACCGGGGTGCTGTTTTTT. This codes for CASSYSGVTGVLFF.

In its sample, this clonotype was seen a few times. The CDR3 reads CASNGGNGYSPLHF. The CDR3 bases are TGTGCCAGCAATGGAGGCAATGGGTACTCACCCCTCCACTTT. The V and J genes are TRBV28 and TRBJ1-6; D ambiguous. The CDR3 loop spans 14 amino acids. The ends were cut back, 7 bases at V and 10 bases at J, with 17 bases in the middle. The germline V gene encodes CDR1 MDHEN and CDR2 SYDVKM.

This chain links TRBV19 with TRBJ1-5; TRBD1 matches at 8 bases. Losses at the gene ends were 5 bases for V and 3 bases for J; bases not matched to a gene: 6. Germline V gives CDR1 LNHDA, CDR2 SQIVND (reference sequence). The CDR3 totals 15 residues. In nucleotides, the CDR3 is TGTGCCAGTAGTTCGGGACAGGCCTCCAATCAGCCCCAGCATTTT. As protein: CASSSGQASNQPQHF.

A word on this clonotype: This CDR3 fails to terminate in the conserved phenylalanine or tryptophan, so it likely reflects a read error. This rearrangement joins TRBV11-2 to TRBJ1-1; D might be TRBD1 (6 bases). Germline V lookup: CDR1 SGHAT, CDR2 FQNNGV. V was shortened by 5 bases and J by 0 bases, with 16 bases between the two germline ends. CDR3 length equals 16 residues. The CDR3 nucleotides read TGTGCCAGCAGCCTAGTAGGGGGGAGCATGAACACTGAAGCTTTCTCT. Protein sequence: CASSLVGGSMNTEAFS.